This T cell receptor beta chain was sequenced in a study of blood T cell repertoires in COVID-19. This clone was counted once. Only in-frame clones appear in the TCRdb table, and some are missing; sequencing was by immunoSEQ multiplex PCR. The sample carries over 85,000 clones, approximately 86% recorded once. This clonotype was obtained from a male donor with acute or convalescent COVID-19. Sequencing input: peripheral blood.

In nucleotides, the CDR3 is TGTGCCAGCAGCCACCGACAGGGAGGCTTGGAAAAACTGTTTTTT. It specifies CASSHRQGGLEKLFF. The chain carries TRBV9 and TRBJ1-4; 7 bases are a match to TRBD1. CDR3 size: 15 residues. Germline V gene data show CDR1 as SGDLS and CDR2 as YYNGEE. Unmatched junction bases numbered 11, after V lost 4 bases and J lost 8 bases.